This section outlines one T cell receptor beta chain sequence together with its context. Its target is not known. The germline V gene has CDR1 SGDLS and CDR2 YYNGEE. Trimming cost V 0 bases and J 2 bases, with 15 bases left between them. This CDR3 contains 16 residues. This sample is drawn from a study of beta chain features in type 1 diabetes. Study overall: Healthy donors and patients showed comparable age, gender and cell yields. Analysis included over 100,000,000 sorted cells drawn from all samples. Study findings and constraints: Type 1 diabetes patients showed a moderate but significant shortening of TCRB CDR3s in all four CD4+ subsets. Sequencing used cDNA, and cells with high TCR expression could therefore be over-represented. PCR, the amplification step, might favor shorter templates, equally in patients and controls.

As every portion of the isolated RNA was reverse transcribed, the sequencing read expressed TCRB transcripts. Using immunoSEQ multiplex PCR, the repertoire was profiled, and TCRdb retains in-frame clones only, with some absent. Of about 160,000 clones listed, 8% to 9.5% are singletons. This TCR was recovered from a woman aged 18-29 years with type 1 diabetes. Material for sequencing was central memory CD4+ T cells from blood. This sequence joins TRBV9 and TRBJ2-7, with D perhaps matching TRBD2 (5 bases). CDR3 in amino acids: CASSVGPGVTTYEQYF. CDR3 in DNA: TGTGCCAGCAGCGTAGGTCCCGGGGTTACAACCTACGAGCAGTACTTC. Variable domain in full (rest from reference TRBV9 and TRBJ2-7): DSGVTQTPKHLITATGQRVTLRCSPRSGDLSVYWYQQSLDQGLQFLIQYYNGEERAKGNILERFSAQQFPDLHSELNLSSLELGDSALYFCASSVGPGVTTYEQYFGPGTRLTVT.